This TCR beta chain is drawn from a study of shared clonotypes between healthy human individuals. Repertoires were generated with immunoSEQ multiplex PCR, while TCRdb's copy carries only in-frame clones and drops some. The data show a few million clones, 80% to 95% seen once. V lost 5 bases and J lost 4; bases outside the gene matches: 14. Germline CDR1 reads MNHEY; CDR2 reads SMNVEV (reference sequence). This CDR3 region has 17 residues. This receptor was taken from a young man in good health. Some clones in this sample may be carry-over from other donors' samples. Sequences were obtained from naive CD4+ T cells from PBMCs. Subset given: CD45RA+ positively selected. The rearrangement joins TRBV27 to TRBJ2-1, with 7 bases matching TRBD2. The CDR3 region is CASSPSQAAGLYNEQFF. CDR3 DNA: TGTGCCAGCAGTCCTTCTCAGGCAGCGGGACTTTACAATGAGCAGTTCTTC.